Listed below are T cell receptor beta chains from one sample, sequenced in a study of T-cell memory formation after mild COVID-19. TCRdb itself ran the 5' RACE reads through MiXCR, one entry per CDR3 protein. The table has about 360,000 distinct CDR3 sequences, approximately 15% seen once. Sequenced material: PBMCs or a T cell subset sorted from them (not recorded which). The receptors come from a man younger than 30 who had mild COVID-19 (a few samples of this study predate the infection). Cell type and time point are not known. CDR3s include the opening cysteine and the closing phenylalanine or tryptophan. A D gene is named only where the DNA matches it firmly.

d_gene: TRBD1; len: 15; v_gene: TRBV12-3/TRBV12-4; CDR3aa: CASSKTGGSSNEQFF
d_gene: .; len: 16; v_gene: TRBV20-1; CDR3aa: CSASGFSGRHNQPQHF
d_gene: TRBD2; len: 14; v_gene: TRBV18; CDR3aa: CASSPTSDTDTQYF
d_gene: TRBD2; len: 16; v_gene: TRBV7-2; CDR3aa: CASSLGVGGSTDTKYF
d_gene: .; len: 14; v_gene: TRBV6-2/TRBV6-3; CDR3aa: CASVGGAGTGELFF
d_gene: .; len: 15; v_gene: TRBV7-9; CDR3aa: CASSLAGVLTDTQYF
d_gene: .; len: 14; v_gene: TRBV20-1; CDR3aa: CSARAGAKNTEAFF
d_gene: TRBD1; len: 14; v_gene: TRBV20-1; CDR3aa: CSARTGAAAYGYTF
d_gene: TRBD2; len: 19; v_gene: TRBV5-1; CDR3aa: CASGTGTSGGLSGANVLTF
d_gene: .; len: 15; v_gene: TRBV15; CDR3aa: CATKSGALNTGELFF
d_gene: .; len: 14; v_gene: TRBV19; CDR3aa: CASKGEVAEETQYF
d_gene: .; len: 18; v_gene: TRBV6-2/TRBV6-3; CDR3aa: CASSYPNLGGTAIGEQYF
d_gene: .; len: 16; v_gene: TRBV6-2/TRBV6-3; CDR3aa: CASSYAPFRGLHEQYF
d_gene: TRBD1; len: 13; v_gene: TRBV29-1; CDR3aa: CSVGQGYNSPLHF
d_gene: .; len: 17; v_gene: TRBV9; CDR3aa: CASSQRGGAVNTGELFF
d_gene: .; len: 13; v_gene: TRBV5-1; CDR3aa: CASSFSGYTEAFF
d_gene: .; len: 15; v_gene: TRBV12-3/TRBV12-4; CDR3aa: CASSQTGTPNQPQHF
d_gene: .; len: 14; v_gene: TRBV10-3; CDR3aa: CAISANQGRETQYF
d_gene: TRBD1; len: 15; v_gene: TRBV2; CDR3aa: CAISRDRGRGDTQYF
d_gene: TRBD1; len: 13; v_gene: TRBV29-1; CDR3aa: CSVRQGMNTEAFF
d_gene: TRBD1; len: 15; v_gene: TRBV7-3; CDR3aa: CASSYQGQGHGELFF
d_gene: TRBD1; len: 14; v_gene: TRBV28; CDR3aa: CASAGGTYLTEAFF
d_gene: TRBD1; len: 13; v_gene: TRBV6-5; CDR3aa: CASTRTGVYEQYF
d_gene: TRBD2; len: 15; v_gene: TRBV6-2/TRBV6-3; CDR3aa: CASRERGGRTDTQYF
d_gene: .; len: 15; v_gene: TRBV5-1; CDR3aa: CASSFASQGGETQYF
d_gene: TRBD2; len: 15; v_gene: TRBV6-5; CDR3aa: CASSYISGLQETQYF
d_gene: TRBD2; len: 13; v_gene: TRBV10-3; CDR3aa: CAIRAGEIREQFF
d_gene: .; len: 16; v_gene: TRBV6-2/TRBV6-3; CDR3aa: CASSYSRAWGNTEAFF
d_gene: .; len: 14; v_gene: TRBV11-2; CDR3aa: CASSLDRGNQPQHF
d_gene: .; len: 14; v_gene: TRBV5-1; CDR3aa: CASSSTATNYGYTF
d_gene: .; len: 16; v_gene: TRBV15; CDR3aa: CATSRDRRERGTEAFF
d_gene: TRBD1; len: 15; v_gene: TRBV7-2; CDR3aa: CASSRRQGGNTEAFF
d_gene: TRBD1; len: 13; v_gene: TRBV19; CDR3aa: CASKGTANTEAFF
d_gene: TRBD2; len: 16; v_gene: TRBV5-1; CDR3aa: CASSLEGSREVETQYF
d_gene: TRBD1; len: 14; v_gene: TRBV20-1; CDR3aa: CSVMTRTGIYGYTF
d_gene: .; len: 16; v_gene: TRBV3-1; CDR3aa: CASSQAPSSSYNEQFF
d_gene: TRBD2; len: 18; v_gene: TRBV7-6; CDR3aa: CASSLEPSGAFFRETQYF
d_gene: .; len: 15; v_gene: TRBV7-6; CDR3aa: CASSLRAHGREKLFF
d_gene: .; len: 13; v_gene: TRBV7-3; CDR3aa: CASSLTELETQYF
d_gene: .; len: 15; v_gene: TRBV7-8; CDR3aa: CASSLAEGGGYGYTF
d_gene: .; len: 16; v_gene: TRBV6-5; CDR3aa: CASSYSMAGSTYEQYF
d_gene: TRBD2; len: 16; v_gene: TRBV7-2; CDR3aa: CASSVVAGGVQNIQYF
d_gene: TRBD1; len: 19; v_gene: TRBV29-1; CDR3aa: CSVEGGRTGALPSYNEQFF
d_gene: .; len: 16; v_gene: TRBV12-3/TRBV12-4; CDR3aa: CASSPRGILLRTEAFF
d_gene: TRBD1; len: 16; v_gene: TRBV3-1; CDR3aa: CASSQGFATGSYEQYF
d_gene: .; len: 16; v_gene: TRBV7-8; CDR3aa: CASSLRMGTAIYEQYF
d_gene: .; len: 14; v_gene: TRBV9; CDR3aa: CASSALSANTEAFF
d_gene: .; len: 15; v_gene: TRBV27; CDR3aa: CASSFLSGVNSPLHF
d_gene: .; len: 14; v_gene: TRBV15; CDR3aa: CATSRTTPGYGYTF
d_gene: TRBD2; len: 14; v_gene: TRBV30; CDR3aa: CAWKSTSGSFEQFF
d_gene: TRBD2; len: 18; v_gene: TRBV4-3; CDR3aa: CASSPASGLTSGVKTQYF
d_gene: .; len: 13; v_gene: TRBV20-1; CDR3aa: CSARDGTSGGYTF
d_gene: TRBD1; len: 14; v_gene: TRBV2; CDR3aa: CASSGQGGYSEAFF
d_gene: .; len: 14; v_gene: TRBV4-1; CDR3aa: CASSQGALNNEQFF
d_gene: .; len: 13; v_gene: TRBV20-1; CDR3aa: CSPDSDFDYGYTF
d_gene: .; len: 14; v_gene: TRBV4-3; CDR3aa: CASSQEKGGTEAFF
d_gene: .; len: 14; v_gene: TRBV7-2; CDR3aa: CASSFLGGPDTQYF